This T cell receptor beta chain was obtained from a study of control samples from healthy donors and cancer patients. Only in-frame clones appear in the TCRdb table, and some are missing; sequencing was by immunoSEQ multiplex PCR. Of 150,000 to 200,000 clones listed, around nine tenths were seen once; the top ten hold 1.5% to 2%. Trimming cost V 2 bases and J 4 bases, with 9 bases left between them. The germline V gene has CDR1 MNHEY and CDR2 SMNVEV (reference sequence). The CDR3 contains 13 residues. The receptor comes from a man aged 18 to 30 in good health. The chain uses TRBV27 and TRBJ2-7, with D maybe TRBD2 (6 bases). Source material: blood. In DNA, the CDR3 is TGTGCCAGCAGTTTACACGGGGGTTACGAGCAGTACTTC. It yields the protein CASSLHGGYEQYF.